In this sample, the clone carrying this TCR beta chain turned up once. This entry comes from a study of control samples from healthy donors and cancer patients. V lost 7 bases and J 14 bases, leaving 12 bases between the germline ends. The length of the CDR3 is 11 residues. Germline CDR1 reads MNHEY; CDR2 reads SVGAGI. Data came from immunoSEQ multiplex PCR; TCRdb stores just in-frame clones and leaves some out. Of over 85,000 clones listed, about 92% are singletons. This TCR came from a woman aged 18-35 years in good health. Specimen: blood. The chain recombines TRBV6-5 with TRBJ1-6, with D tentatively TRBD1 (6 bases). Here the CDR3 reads CASIRGGALHF. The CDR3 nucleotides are TGTGCCAGCATCCGAGGGGGGGCCCTCCACTTT.